The 28 T cell receptor beta chains below all came from one sample that was sequenced in a study of T cell responses to AZD1222 COVID-19 vaccine. Profiled with immunoSEQ multiplex PCR; TCRdb holds only in-frame clones, not every one. The sample holds about 150,000 clones, about 90% seen once. The sample here was peripheral blood, taken 28 days after the second AZD1222 dose. The receptors here all came from an adult who received the AZD1222 COVID-19 vaccine.

The genes are TRBV3-1 (or the pseudogene TRBV3-2) and TRBJ2-1, with D unclear. The germline CDR1 and CDR2 sequences are LGHDT and YNNKEL (reference sequence). The CDR3 contains 16 residues. V lost 4 bases, J lost 0 bases, and 13 bases lay in between. The CDR3 reads CASSRSTFSSYNEQFF. CDR3 in DNA: TGTGCCAGCAGCCGATCGACATTTAGCTCCTACAATGAGCAGTTCTTC.

This clone was seen only once. The genes are TRBV27 and TRBJ1-2; 9 bases align to TRBD1. CDR3 length: 12 amino acids. Germline trimming cut 5 bases from V and 8 bases from J; bases unmatched to any gene: 3. Per the germline V gene, CDR1 is MNHEY and CDR2 is SMNVEV (reference sequence). CDR3 loop: CASSPDRGGYTF. The CDR3 DNA follows: TGTGCCAGCAGTCCCGACAGGGGGGGCTACACCTTC.

The chain couples TRBV4-3 to TRBJ1-1; D gene ambiguous. The V and J ends lost 11 bases and 0 bases respectively, with 13 bases between them. Germline CDR1 is LGHNA and CDR2 is YSLEER. The CDR3 is 13 residues long. As DNA, the CDR3 is TGCGCCTCGGGGTGGACGGTGAACACTGAAGCTTTCTTT. Amino acid sequence: CASGWTVNTEAFF.

V gene TRBV28 combines with J gene TRBJ2-7, with 9 nucleotides matching TRBD1. The germline V gene encodes CDR1 MDHEN and CDR2 SYDVKM. This CDR3 has 15 residues. With 4 bases clipped from V and 5 bases from J, the junction kept 9 bases outside the gene matches. The CDR3 coding sequence is TGTGCCAGCAGTTCCGGGGGACAGGGAGTCGACGAGCAGTACTTC. It encodes CASSSGGQGVDEQYF.

This chain links TRBV30 with TRBJ1-6; D is ambiguous. Germline CDR1 and CDR2: GTSNPN and SVGIG (reference sequence). The V gene lost 8 bases and the J gene lost 3 bases, with 8 bases spanning the gap. CDR3 length equals 12 residues. The CDR3 DNA follows: TGTGCCACGAGGGACTATAATTCACCCCTCCACTTT. Encoded protein: CATRDYNSPLHF.

V is TRBV24-1 and J is TRBJ1-5; TRBD1 is a possible D gene (5 bases). V lost 4 bases and J lost 1, with 10 bases in between. CDR1 and CDR2 (germline): KGHDR, SFDVKD. CDR3 length: 15 amino acids. CDR3 sequence: CATSEDSLSNQPQHF. The CDR3 bases are TGTGCCACCAGTGAAGACAGTCTAAGCAATCAGCCCCAGCATTTT.

The chain uses TRBV7-2 and TRBJ2-1; 9 bases map to TRBD2. The V gene end was trimmed by 1 base and the J gene end by 3 bases; junction bases not matched to a gene: 4. From germline, CDR1 is SGHTA and CDR2 FQGNSA. This CDR3 is 16 amino acids long. The CDR3 reads CASSLGGSGSYNEQFF. The CDR3 DNA is TGTGCCAGCAGCTTAGGGGGTAGCGGGAGCTACAATGAGCAGTTCTTC.

This chain connects TRBV4-1 to TRBJ1-5; D unresolved. CDR1 MGHRA and CDR2 YSYEKL come from the germline V gene. The CDR3 totals 13 residues. The germline V and J ends were trimmed by 4 bases and 3 bases, with 7 bases remaining between them. The CDR3 region has the DNA TGCGCCAGCAGCCCTCCCTACAATCAGCCCCAGCATTTT. Amino acid sequence: CASSPPYNQPQHF.

V is TRBV7-9 and J is TRBJ2-1; possibly TRBD1 for D (5 bases). CDR3 length: 12 amino acids. Trimming stripped 5 bases from V and 8 bases from J, with 10 bases between. Germline CDR1 reads SEHNR; CDR2 reads FQNEAQ (reference sequence). The CDR3 bases are TGTGCCAGCAGCACCCAGGGTGATGAGCAGTTCTTC. It translates to CASSTQGDEQFF.

The chain carries TRBV30 and TRBJ1-2, with D possibly being TRBD1 (6 bases). V was pared by 4 bases and J by 8 bases, with 20 bases between. Germline V CDR1 and CDR2: GTSNPN, SVGIG (reference sequence). This CDR3 has 14 amino acids. The CDR3 sequence: CAWKASGQHIGYTF. The CDR3 nucleotides are TGTGCCTGGAAAGCCTCTGGACAGCATATAGGCTACACCTTC. Full variable domain (missing parts from reference TRBV30 and TRBJ1-2): SQTIHQWPATLVQPVGSPLSLECTVEGTSNPNLYWYRQAAGRGLQLLFYSVGIGQISSEVPQNLSASRPQDRQFILSSKKLLLSDSGFYLCAWKASGQHIGYTFGSGTRLTVV.

V gene TRBV5-4 combines with J gene TRBJ1-2; possibly TRBD1 for D (6 bases). This CDR3 comprises 14 residues. Trimming took off 2 bases at V and 8 bases at J, with 16 bases between the two ends. CDR1 is SGHNT, CDR2 YYREEE, per germline (reference sequence). The CDR3 nucleotides are TGTGCCAGCAGCTTAGGGGCCGAGGGGACAGGCTACACCTTC. Protein: CASSLGAEGTGYTF.

J is TRBJ2-2 and V is TRBV6-6; TRBD1 agrees at 7 bases. The CDR3 totals 15 residues. Germline values: CDR1 MNHNY, CDR2 SVGAGI (reference sequence). Losses at the gene ends were 10 bases for V and 1 base for J; bases not matched to a gene: 9. CDR3 DNA: TGTGCCACTTCCCTTAGGACAGGGAACACCGGGGAGCTGTTTTTT. Encoded protein: CATSLRTGNTGELFF.

This clone was observed a single time. This chain joins TRBV5-6 and TRBJ1-4, with a tentative D call TRBD1 (6 bases). V lost 3 bases to trimming and J lost 3 bases, with 12 bases between them. Germline assignment: CDR1 SGHDT and CDR2 YYEEEE. The CDR3 spans 15 residues. The CDR3 reads CASSSRQVANEKLFF. The CDR3 DNA sequence: TGTGCCAGCAGCTCAAGACAGGTGGCTAATGAAAAACTGTTTTTT. Based on the CDR3 plus reference TRBV5-6 and TRBJ1-4, the full variable domain is DAGVTQSPTHLIKTRGQQVTLRCSPKSGHDTVSWYQQALGQGPQFIFQYYEEEERQRGNFPDRFSGHQFPNYSSELNVNALLLGDSALYLCASSSRQVANEKLFFGSGTQLSVL.

The rearrangement joins TRBV4-1 to TRBJ1-5, with TRBD1 matching over 8 bases. V shed 5 bases, J shed 3 bases, and the junction held 9 bases outside the gene matches. This CDR3 contains 16 residues. Germline V lookup: CDR1 MGHRA, CDR2 YSYEKL. CDR3 sequence reads: CASSAQGGDLNQPQHF. CDR3 in DNA: TGCGCCAGCAGCGCACAGGGGGGGGATCTCAATCAGCCCCAGCATTTT.

This clone was observed a handful of times. This rearrangement joins TRBV11-2 to TRBJ2-1; weak D call: TRBD1 (5 bases). The CDR3 loop spans 11 amino acids. CDR1 and CDR2 (germline): SGHAT, FQNNGV. V dropped 7 bases and J dropped 9 bases, with 10 bases sitting between them. This chain's CDR3 is CASTPGREQFF. CDR3 DNA: TGTGCCAGCACCCCAGGGCGTGAGCAGTTCTTC.

This clone was counted between two and nine times. The rearrangement links TRBV25-1 to TRBJ1-6, with D possibly being TRBD1 (6 bases). Trimming shortened V by 9 bases and J by 9 bases, and 15 bases separated the two germline ends. This CDR3 region has 13 residues. Germline-derived CDR1 and CDR2 are MGHDK and SYGVNS. The CDR3 reads CASRQVESSPLHF. CDR3 sequence (DNA): TGTGCCAGTCGACAGGTTGAGTCTTCACCCCTCCACTTT.

The chain combines TRBV30 with TRBJ2-7, with D perhaps assigned TRBD1 or TRBD2 (5 bases each). In germline, CDR1 is GTSNPN, CDR2 SVGIG (reference sequence). The CDR3 has 15 residues. V lost 1 base to trimming and J lost 3 bases, with 16 bases between them. CDR3 nucleotides: TGTGCCTGGAGTGACGGGACCCCCCCGCGCTACGAGCAGTACTTC. Protein product: CAWSDGTPPRYEQYF.

This clone was picked up one time. The rearrangement joins TRBV5-1 to TRBJ1-2; TRBD1 matches 7 bases. The V gene's germline CDR1 is SGHRS and CDR2 YFSETQ. V trimming: 9 bases; J trimming: 2 bases; junction bases outside the gene matches: 10. The CDR3 contains 14 residues. The CDR3 loop is CATRESGQNYGYTF. Here the CDR3 DNA reads TGCGCCACCCGCGAATCGGGACAGAACTATGGCTACACCTTC.

This clone was detected only once. For the CDR3, the DNA is TGTGCCACCAGTGATTCGGGGCCTGGGGCCAACGTCCTGACTTTC. This codes for CATSDSGPGANVLTF. The genes are TRBV24-1 and TRBJ2-6; the D call may be TRBD1 or TRBD2 (5 bases each). The V end was cut by 2 bases, the J end by 2 bases, with 6 bases between. This CDR3 has 15 residues. The V gene's germline CDR1 is KGHDR and CDR2 SFDVKD.

This sequence joins TRBV2 and TRBJ2-7; TRBD1 matches 7 bases. Per the germline V gene, CDR1 is SNHLY and CDR2 is FYNNEI. The V segment lost 5 bases and the J segment 3 bases; nucleotides outside the gene matches: 4. This CDR3 region has 13 residues. This chain's CDR3 is CASSRDRVYEQYF. The CDR3 DNA reads TGTGCCAGCAGTCGGGACAGAGTCTACGAGCAGTACTTC. Together with reference TRBV2 and TRBJ2-7, the CDR3 gives the full variable domain: EPEVTQTPSHQVTQMGQEVILRCVPISNHLYFYWYRQILGQKVEFLVSFYNNEISEKSEIFDDQFSVERPDGSNFTLKIRSTKLEDSAMYFCASSRDRVYEQYFGPGTRLTVT.

V and J are TRBV5-4 and TRBJ1-4; no clear D. The CDR3 runs 16 residues. Germline-derived CDR1 and CDR2 are SGHNT and YYREEE (reference sequence). Trimming took off 3 bases at V and 7 bases at J, with 19 bases between the two ends. The CDR3 DNA follows: TGTGCCAGCAGCTCGACGATCGCGGCGGGAGGTGAAAAACTGTTTTTT. Translation gives CASSSTIAAGGEKLFF. The full variable domain, completed using reference TRBV5-4 and TRBJ1-4, is ETGVTQSPTHLIKTRGQQVTLRCSSQSGHNTVSWYQQALGQGPQFIFQYYREEENGRGNFPPRFSGLQFPNYSSELNVNALELDDSALYLCASSSTIAAGGEKLFFGSGTQLSVL.

The chain has TRBV7-9 and TRBJ1-4, with 8 bases identical to TRBD1. V gave up 4 bases and J gave up 0 bases; unmatched junction bases: 4. CDR3 length equals 16 residues. Germline V gives CDR1 SEHNR, CDR2 FQNEAQ (reference sequence). This CDR3 is CASSSEDRATNEKLFF. The CDR3 coding sequence is TGTGCCAGCAGCTCTGAGGACAGGGCAACTAATGAAAAACTGTTTTTT.

The V gene is TRBV30, the J gene TRBJ2-3; D tentatively fits TRBD1 or TRBD2 (7 bases each). The V end was cut by 3 bases, the J end by 9 bases, with 25 bases between. CDR3 length: 16 amino acids. Germline V gives CDR1 GTSNPN, CDR2 SVGIG (reference sequence). The CDR3 protein is CAWRGGAGGLQGTQYF. The CDR3 DNA follows: TGTGCCTGGAGGGGAGGGGCAGGGGGTCTCCAAGGAACGCAGTATTTT.

This clone was seen a few times. This sequence joins TRBV5-1 and TRBJ2-7; 8 bases are a match to TRBD1. Germline CDR1 reads SGHRS; CDR2 reads YFSETQ. With 4 bases clipped from V and 0 bases from J, the junction kept 6 bases outside the gene matches. The CDR3 has 15 residues. The CDR3 protein is CASSAGQGLSYEQYF. CDR3 coding DNA: TGCGCCAGCAGCGCCGGACAGGGCCTCTCCTACGAGCAGTACTTC.

The chain employs TRBV7-9 and TRBJ1-5; 9 bases match TRBD1. After removal of 2 bases from V and 5 bases from J, the junction contained 4 bases not matched to a gene. The CDR3 is 15 residues long. Germline CDR1 reads SEHNR; CDR2 reads FQNEAQ (reference sequence). The CDR3 DNA reads as TGTGCCAGCAGCTTATTCGGACAGGGGCATCAGCCCCAGCATTTT. Translated: CASSLFGQGHQPQHF. The full variable domain, with the rest looked up from reference TRBV7-9 and TRBJ1-5, is DTGVSQNPRHKITKRGQNVTFRCDPISEHNRLYWYRQTLGQGPEFLTYFQNEAQLEKSRLLSDRFSAERPKGSFSTLEIQRTEQGDSAMYLCASSLFGQGHQPQHFGDGTRLSIL.

CDR3 in amino acids: CASSWGLAGKVDTQYF. The CDR3 DNA reads as TGTGCCAGCAGTTGGGGGCTGGCGGGGAAGGTGGATACGCAGTATTTT. This chain links TRBV7-9 with TRBJ2-3; D tentatively fits TRBD1 or TRBD2 (6 bases each). CDR1 is SEHNR, CDR2 FQNEAQ, per germline (reference sequence). The CDR3 runs to 16 residues. Between the trimmed V and J ends, which lost 6 bases and 6 bases, there was a span of 22 bases.

The V and J genes are TRBV29-1 and TRBJ2-3, with 12 bases lining up with TRBD1. With V trimmed by 7 bases and J by 3 bases, 11 bases remained unmatched. CDR1 and CDR2 (germline): SQVTM, ANQGSEA. The CDR3 spans 16 residues. The CDR3 sequence is CSALSSGQGATDTQYF. The CDR3 DNA is TGCAGCGCACTTTCATCGGGACAGGGGGCAACAGATACGCAGTATTTT.

The chain combines TRBV6-5 with TRBJ2-2, with 10 bases matching TRBD1. After removal of 7 bases from V and 6 bases from J, the junction contained 8 bases not matched to a gene. The CDR3 sequence is 15 residues long. Per the germline V gene, CDR1 is MNHEY and CDR2 is SVGAGI. The CDR3 here is CASKQVGQGPGELFF. CDR3 DNA sequence: TGTGCCAGCAAACAAGTGGGACAGGGGCCCGGGGAGCTGTTTTTT.